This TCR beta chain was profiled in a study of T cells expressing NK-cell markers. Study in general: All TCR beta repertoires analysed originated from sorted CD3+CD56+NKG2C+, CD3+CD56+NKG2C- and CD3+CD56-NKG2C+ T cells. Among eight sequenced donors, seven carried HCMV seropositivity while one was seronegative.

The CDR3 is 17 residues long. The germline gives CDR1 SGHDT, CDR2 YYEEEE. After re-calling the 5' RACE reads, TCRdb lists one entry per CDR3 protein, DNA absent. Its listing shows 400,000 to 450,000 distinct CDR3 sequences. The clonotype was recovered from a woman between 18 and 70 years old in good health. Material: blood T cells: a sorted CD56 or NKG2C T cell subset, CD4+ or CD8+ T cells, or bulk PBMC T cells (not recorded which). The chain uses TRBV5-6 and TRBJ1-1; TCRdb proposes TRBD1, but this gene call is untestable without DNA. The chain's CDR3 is CASSPRLRTGRSTEAFF.